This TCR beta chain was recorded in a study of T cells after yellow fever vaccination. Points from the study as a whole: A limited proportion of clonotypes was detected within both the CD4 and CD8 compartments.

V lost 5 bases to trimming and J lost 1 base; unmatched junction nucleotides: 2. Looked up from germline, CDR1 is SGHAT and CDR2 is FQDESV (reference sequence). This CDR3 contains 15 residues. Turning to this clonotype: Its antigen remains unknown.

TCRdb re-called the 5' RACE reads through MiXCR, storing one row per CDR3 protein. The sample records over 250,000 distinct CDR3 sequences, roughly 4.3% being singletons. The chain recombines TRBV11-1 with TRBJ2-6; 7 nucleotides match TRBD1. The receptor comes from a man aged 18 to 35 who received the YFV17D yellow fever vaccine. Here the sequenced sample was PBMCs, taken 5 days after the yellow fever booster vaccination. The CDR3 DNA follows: TGTGCCAGCAGCATCAGGGGGTCTGGGGCCAACGTCCTGACTTTC. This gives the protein CASSIRGSGANVLTF.